Included here is one T cell receptor beta chain sequence, with context. Its target antigen remains unknown. Base qualities are not provided; no much larger clone lies one nucleotide away. This specimen comes from a study of blood T cell repertoires in COVID-19 (TCRdb year 2020). For the study in its entirety: The collaborator samples originated in the United States, Italy and Spain and spanned the acute and convalescent phases of COVID-19. Where HLA class I and class II types were available, the types were taken from metadata supplied by the sample provider, not from assay-based typing. The material from the prospective study consisted of cDNA or gDNA derived from T cells, B-cell-depleted T cells, or PBMCs. Nearly every sample came with metadata listing a de-identified subject ID, COVID-19 status, age in years and sex. Deeply sampled blood TCRbeta repertoires from subjects exposed to, actively infected with, or recovered from COVID-19 were included in the dataset. A freely available public database, intended as a resource for researchers studying the immune response to SARS-CoV-2, is where the repertoires were released. Samples were obtained from the ongoing ImmuneRACE study (first 160 participants) and from over 1,000 subjects provided by 6 global collaborators.

Broader findings and caveats from the paper: Clinical and demographic metadata were provided uncurated, with the amount varying by source and participant.

In the prospective study, participants were roughly 18 to 95 years old, resided in 24 geographic areas of the United States, and were enrolled through a virtual design. Cohort assignment in the prospective study relied on participant-reported clinical history from a screening survey and a study questionnaire. In the prospective study, whole blood, serum and a nasopharyngeal or oropharyngeal swab were collected from each participant by mobile phlebotomists. Participants in the prospective study had the option to provide additional blood draws and questionnaires over a roughly 2-month period. Blood samples from the prospective study were shipped frozen or at room temperature prior to DNA extraction. The germline V gene (reference sequence) gives CDR1 as GTSNPN and CDR2 as SVGIG. Reading from cysteine to phenylalanine, the CDR3 counts 14 amino acids. The kept DNA is CDR3 alone, 42 bases in frame from the first base. Relative to germline, V is missing 5 bases and J is missing 4 bases, with 4 bases of the junction outside any gene match.

TCRbeta CDR3 regions were amplified from genomic DNA using the immunoSEQ Assay, a bias-controlled multiplex PCR. Processing in the source paper ran as follows. The number of nucleated cells in each sample was estimated by amplification of reference gene primers within the assay. Sequence reads were collapsed and filtered to measure the absolute abundance of every unique TCRbeta CDR3 rearrangement. For each sample, productive Simpson clonality was calculated as the square root of Simpson's diversity index across productive rearrangements. TCRdb stores this immuneACCESS table with in-frame sequences only. Part of the clones is absent; in the studies checked, under half of the shortfall reflects unresolved V genes, and no reason is known for the rest. V, J and clone size are taken as reported in that table, and D and trimming were inferred from the DNA itself. The sample data list around 250,000 clones, and about 86% of these were observed just once. The biggest ten clones account for around 4.1% of the sample.

In this chain, TRBV30 is recombined with TRBJ2-1, with 11 bases aligning to TRBD2. The sequence was obtained from a man younger than 40 with acute COVID-19. The sequencing input was PBMCs or T cells enriched from blood (not recorded which). CDR3 protein: CAWGGTSGYNEQFF. The nucleotide sequence reads as follows: TGTGCCTGGGGGGGGACTAGCGGATACAATGAGCAGTTCTTC. Extended through the reference TRBV30 and TRBJ2-1 proteins, this CDR3 yields the full variable domain: SQTIHQWPATLVQPVGSPLSLECTVEGTSNPNLYWYRQAAGRGLQLLFYSVGIGQISSEVPQNLSASRPQDRQFILSSKKLLLSDSGFYLCAWGGTSGYNEQFFGPGTRLTVL.